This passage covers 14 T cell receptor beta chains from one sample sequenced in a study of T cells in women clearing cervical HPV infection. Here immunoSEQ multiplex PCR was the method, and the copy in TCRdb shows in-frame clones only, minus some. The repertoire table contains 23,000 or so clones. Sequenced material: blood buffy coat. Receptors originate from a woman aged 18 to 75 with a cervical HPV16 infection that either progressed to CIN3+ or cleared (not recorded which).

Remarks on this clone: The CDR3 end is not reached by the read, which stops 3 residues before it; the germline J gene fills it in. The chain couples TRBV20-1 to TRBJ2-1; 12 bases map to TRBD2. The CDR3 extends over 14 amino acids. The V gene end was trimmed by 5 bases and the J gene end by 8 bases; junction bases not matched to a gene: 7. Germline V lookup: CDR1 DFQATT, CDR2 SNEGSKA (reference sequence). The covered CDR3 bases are TGCAGTGCTCCTACTAGCGGGGGGTATCATGAG. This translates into CSAPTSGGYHE. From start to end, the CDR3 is CSAPTSGGYHEQFF.

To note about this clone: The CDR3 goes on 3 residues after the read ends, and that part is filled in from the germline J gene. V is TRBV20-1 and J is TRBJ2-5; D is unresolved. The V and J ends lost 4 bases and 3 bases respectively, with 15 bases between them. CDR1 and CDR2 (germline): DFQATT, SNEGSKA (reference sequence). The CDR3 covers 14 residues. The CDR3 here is CSATPFRVEETQYF. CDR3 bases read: TGCAGTGCTACCCCCTTCCGGGTAGAAGAGACC.

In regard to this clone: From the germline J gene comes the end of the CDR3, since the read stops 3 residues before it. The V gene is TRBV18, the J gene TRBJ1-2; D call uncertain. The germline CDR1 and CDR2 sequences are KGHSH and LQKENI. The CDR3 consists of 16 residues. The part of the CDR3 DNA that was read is TGTGCCAGCTTCCCAACAGTTCCTCCTCCGTACAATGAC. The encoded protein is CASFPTVPPPYND. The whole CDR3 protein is CASFPTVPPPYNDYTF. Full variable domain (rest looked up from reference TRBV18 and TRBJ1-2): NAGVMQNPRHLVRRRGQEARLRCSPMKGHSHVYWYRQLPEEGLKFMVYLQKENIIDESGMPKERFSAEFPKEGPSILRIQQVVRGDSAAYFCASFPTVPPPYNDYTFGSGTRLTVV.

CDR3 residues: CASSYQGAGRETQYF. CDR3 DNA, as far as it was read: TGTGCCAGCAGTTACCAGGGGGCGGGACGAGAGACG. The chain carries TRBV6-2 or TRBV6-3 and TRBJ2-3, with TRBD1 identical over 8 bases. From the germline J gene comes the end of the CDR3, since the read stops 3 residues before it. Germline V CDR1 and CDR2: MNHEY, SVGEGT. The CDR3 runs to 15 residues.

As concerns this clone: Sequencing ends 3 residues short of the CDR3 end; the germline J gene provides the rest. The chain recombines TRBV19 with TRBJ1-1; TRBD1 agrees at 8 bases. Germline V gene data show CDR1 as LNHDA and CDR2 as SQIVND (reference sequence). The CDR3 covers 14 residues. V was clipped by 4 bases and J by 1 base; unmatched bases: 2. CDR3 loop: CASSTDRENTEAFF. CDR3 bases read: TGTGCCAGTAGTACGGACAGGGAGAACACTGAA. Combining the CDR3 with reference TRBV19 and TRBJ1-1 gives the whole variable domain DGGITQSPKYLFRKEGQNVTLSCEQNLNHDAMYWYRQDPGQGLRLIYYSQIVNDFQKGDIAEGYSVSREKKESFPLTVTSAQKNPTAFYLCASSTDRENTEAFFGQGTRLTVV.

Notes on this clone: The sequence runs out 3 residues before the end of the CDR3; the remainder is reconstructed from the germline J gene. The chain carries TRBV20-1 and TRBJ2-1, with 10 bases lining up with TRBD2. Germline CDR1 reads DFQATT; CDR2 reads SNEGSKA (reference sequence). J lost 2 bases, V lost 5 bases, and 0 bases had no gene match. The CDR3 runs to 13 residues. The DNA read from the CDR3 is TGCAGTGCTGGACTAGCGGCCTACAATGAG. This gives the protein CSAGLAAYNE. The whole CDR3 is CSAGLAAYNEQFF.

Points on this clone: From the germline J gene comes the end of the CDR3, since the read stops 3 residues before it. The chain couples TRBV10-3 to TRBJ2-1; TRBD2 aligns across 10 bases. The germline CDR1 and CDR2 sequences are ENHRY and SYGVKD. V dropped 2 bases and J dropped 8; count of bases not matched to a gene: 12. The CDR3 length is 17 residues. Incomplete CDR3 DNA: TGTGCCATCAGTGAGGTTGCGGTTGCTAGCGGGAGTTATGAG. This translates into CAISEVAVASGSYE. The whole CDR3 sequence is CAISEVAVASGSYEQFF.

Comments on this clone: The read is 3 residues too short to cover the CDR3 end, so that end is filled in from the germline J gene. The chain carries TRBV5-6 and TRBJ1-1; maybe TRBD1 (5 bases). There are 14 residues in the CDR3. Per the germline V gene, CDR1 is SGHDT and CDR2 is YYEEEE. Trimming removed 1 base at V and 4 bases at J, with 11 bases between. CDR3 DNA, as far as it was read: TGTGCCAGCAGCTTGAGCTTTAGGGGCACTGAA. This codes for CASSLSFRGTE. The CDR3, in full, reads CASSLSFRGTEAFF.

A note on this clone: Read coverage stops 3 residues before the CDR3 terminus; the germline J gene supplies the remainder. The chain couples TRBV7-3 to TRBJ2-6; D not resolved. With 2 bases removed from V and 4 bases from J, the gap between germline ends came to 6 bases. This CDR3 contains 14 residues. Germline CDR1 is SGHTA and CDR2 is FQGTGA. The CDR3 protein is CASSLSSGANVLTF. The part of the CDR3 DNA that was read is TGTGCCAGCAGCTTATCTTCGGGGGCCAACGTC.

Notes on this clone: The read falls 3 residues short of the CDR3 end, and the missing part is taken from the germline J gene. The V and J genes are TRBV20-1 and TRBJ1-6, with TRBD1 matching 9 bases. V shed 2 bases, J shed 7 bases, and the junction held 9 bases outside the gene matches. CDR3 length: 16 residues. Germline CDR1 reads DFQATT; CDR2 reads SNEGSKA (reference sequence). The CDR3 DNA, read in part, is TGCAGTGCTAGATCGCCCCCCGGGACAGGGAATTCACCC. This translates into CSARSPPGTGNSP. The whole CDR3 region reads CSARSPPGTGNSPLHF.

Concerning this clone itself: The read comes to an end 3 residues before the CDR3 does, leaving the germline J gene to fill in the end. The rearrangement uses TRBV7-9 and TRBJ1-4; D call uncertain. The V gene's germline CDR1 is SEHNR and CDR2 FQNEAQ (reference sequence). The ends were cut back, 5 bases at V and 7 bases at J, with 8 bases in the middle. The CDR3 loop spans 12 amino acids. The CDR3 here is CASSPAGEKLFF. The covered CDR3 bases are TGTGCCAGCAGCCCCGCGGGTGAAAAA.

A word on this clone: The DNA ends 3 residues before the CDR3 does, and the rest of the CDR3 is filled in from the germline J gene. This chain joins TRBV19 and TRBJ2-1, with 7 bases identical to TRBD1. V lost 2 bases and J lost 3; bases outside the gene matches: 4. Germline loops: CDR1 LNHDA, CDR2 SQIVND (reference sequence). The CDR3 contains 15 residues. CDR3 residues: CASSITQGFYNEQFF. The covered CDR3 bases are TGTGCCAGTAGTATAACACAGGGGTTCTACAATGAG.

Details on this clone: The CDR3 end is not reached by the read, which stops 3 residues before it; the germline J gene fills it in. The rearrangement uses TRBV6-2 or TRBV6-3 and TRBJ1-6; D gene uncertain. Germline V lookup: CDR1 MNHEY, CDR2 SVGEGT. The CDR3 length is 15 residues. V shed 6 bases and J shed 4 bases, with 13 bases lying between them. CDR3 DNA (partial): TGTGCCAGCAGCCAAGAACAGTTTTATAATTCACCC. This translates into CASSQEQFYNSP. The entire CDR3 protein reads CASSQEQFYNSPLHF.

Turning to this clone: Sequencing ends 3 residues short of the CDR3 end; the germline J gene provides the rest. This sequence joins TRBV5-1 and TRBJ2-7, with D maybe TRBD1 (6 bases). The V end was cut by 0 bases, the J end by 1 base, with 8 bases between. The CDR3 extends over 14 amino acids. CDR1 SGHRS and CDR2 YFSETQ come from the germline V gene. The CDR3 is CASSLGRGSYEQYF. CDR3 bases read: TGCGCCAGCAGCTTGGGCAGGGGTTCCTACGAG.